These 3 T cell receptor beta chains were sequenced from one sample in a study of blood T cell repertoires in COVID-19. Using immunoSEQ multiplex PCR, the repertoire was profiled, and TCRdb retains in-frame clones only, with some absent. The sample has 100,000 to 150,000 clones, roughly 79% seen once; the top ten hold roughly 2%. Sequencing input: peripheral blood. These receptors all come from a man between 65 and 80 years old with acute or convalescent COVID-19.

The chain links TRBV27 to TRBJ1-2; 8 nucleotides align to TRBD1. This CDR3 spans 14 amino acids. CDR1 and CDR2 from the germline V gene are MNHEY and SMNVEV (reference sequence). Losses at the gene ends were 6 bases for V and 4 bases for J; bases not matched to a gene: 7. CDR3: CASSETGVIYGYTF. CDR3 in DNA: TGTGCCAGCAGCGAGACAGGGGTTATCTATGGCTACACCTTC.

The chain links TRBV2 to TRBJ1-1, with 8 bases identical to TRBD1. The CDR3 totals 14 residues. After removal of 6 bases from V and 5 bases from J, the junction contained 8 bases not matched to a gene. Germline-derived CDR1 and CDR2 are SNHLY and FYNNEI. The CDR3 is CASRRTGGSTEAFF. The CDR3 region has the DNA TGTGCCAGCAGGCGTACAGGGGGGAGTACTGAAGCTTTCTTT.

The chain carries TRBV12-3 or TRBV12-4 and TRBJ1-3; no definite D call. V was pared by 6 bases and J by 3 bases, with 9 bases between. This CDR3 is 13 amino acids long. The CDR3, as DNA: TGTGCCAGCAGCTACAGAGATGGAAACACCATATATTTT. It translates to CASSYRDGNTIYF.